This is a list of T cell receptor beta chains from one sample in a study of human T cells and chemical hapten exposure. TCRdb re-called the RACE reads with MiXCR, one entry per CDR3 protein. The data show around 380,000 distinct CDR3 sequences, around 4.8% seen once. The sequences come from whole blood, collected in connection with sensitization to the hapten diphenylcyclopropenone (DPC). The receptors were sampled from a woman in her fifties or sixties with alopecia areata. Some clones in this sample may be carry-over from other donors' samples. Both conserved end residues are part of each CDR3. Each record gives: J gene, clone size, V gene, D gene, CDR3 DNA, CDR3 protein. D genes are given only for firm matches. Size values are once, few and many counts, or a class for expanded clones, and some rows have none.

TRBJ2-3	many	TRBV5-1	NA	TGCGCCAGCAGCGATCAGGCTAGCAGAGATACGCAGTATTTT	CASSDQASRDTQYF
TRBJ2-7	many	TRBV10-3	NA	TGTGCCATCAGCCCCGGGGGGCGCGCCTACGAGCAGTACTTC	CAISPGGRAYEQYF
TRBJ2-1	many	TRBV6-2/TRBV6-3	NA	TGTGCCAGCAGTTCGGAGGGGGGTGAGCAGTTCTTC	CASSSEGGEQFF
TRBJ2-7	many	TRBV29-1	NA	TGCAGCGTTGAAGATCCTCTCAATCGAGGAGTAGACGAGCAGTACTTC	CSVEDPLNRGVDEQYF
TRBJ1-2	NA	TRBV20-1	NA	TGCAGTGCTAGTGTCCCAGGGGTCGAGGGCTACACCTTC	CSASVPGVEGYTF
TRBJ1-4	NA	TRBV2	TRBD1	TGTGCCAGCAGTTGGGACAGGGGCGCAACTAATGAAAAACTGTTTTTT	CASSWDRGATNEKLFF
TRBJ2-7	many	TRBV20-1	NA	TGCAGTGCTAGACCCCACCTAGGTAGGGCGGACGAGCAGTACTTC	CSARPHLGRADEQYF
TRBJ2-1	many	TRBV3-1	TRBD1	TGTGCCAGCAGCCCCTATCGGACAGGGTTCGGTGAGCAGTTCTTC	CASSPYRTGFGEQFF
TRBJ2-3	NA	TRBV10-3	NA	TGTGCCATCAGTGAAATGTCAAAGGCCGATACGCAGTATTTT	CAISEMSKADTQYF
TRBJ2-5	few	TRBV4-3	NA	TGCGCCAGCAGCCAAGATCGTCGAGAGACCCAGTACTTC	CASSQDRRETQYF
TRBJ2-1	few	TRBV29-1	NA	TGCAGCGTTGCTAGGGCTAGGAACAATGAGCAGTTCTTC	CSVARARNNEQFF
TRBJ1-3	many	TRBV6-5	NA	TGTGCCAGCAGCTCCGGTAGTGTTTACTCTGGAAACACCATATATTTT	CASSSGSVYSGNTIYF
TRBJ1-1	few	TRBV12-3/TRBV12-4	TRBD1	TGTGCCAGCGGAATACAGGGGGCGAAAACTGAAGCTTTCTTT	CASGIQGAKTEAFF
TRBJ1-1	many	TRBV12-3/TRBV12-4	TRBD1	TGTGCCAGCAGTCATTTACTCCGGGACAGGGTGTTGGCTTTCTTT	CASSHLLRDRVLAFF
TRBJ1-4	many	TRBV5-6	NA	TGTGCCAGCAGCTTGAGTTCCCATGAAAAACTGTTTTTT	CASSLSSHEKLFF
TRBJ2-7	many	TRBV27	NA	TGTGCCAGCAGTCCAGCCCCCGGGACACCGTACGAGCAGTACTTC	CASSPAPGTPYEQYF
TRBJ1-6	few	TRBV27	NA	TGTGCCAGCAGCCGGGACAAGACGAAAGGACCCCTCCACTTT	CASSRDKTKGPLHF
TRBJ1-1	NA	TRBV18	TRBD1	TGTGCCAGCTCAGGACAGGGGGGTCCTGAAGCTTTCTTT	CASSGQGGPEAFF
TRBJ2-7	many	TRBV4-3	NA	TGCGCCAGCAGCCAGGGGAGGGACAGGACCTACGAGCAGTACTTC	CASSQGRDRTYEQYF
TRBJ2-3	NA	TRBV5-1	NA	TGCGCCAGCAGCTTTCGGGGCGACACAGATACGCAGTATTTT	CASSFRGDTDTQYF
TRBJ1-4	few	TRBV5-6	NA	TGTGCCAGCAGCCGTAGAGGGGGTTTCGGAAAACTGTTTTTT	CASSRRGGFGKLFF
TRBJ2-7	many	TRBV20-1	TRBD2	TGCAGTGCCCTTCCGGGACTAGCCTACGAGCAGTACTTC	CSALPGLAYEQYF
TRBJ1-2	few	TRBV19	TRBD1	TGTGCCAGTAGTCCGCGACAGGGGGCGGGCGGCTACACCTTC	CASSPRQGAGGYTF
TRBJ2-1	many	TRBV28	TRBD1	TGTGCCAGCAGAACAGGGGTCCTGAGCTCCTACAATGAGCAGTTCTTC	CASRTGVLSSYNEQFF
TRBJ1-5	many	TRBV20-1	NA	TGCAGTGCTAGGCGCAGGGATTATAGCAATCAGCCCCAGCATTTT	CSARRRDYSNQPQHF
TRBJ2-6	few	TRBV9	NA	TGTGCCAGCAGCGATAGATCTGGGGCCAACGTCCTGACTTTC	CASSDRSGANVLTF
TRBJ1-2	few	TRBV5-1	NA	TGCGCCAGTCACAGGCGCCAAGATGGCTACACCTTC	CASHRRQDGYTF
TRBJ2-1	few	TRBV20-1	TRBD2	TGCAGTGCTCCGAGATCCCCGGGGCTAGCGGGAGACGGAGAGCAGTTCTTC	CSAPRSPGLAGDGEQFF
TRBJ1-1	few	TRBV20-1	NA	TGCAGTGCGGAGGCGCGTGGTCCCATGAACACTGAAGCTTTCTTT	CSAEARGPMNTEAFF
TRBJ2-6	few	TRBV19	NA	TGTGCCAGTAGGGAGTCCCACTCTGGGGCCAACGTCCTGACTTTC	CASRESHSGANVLTF
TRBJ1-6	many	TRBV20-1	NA	TGCAGTGCTAGATATCAGGGGAGCTCCTATAATTCACCCCTCCACTTT	CSARYQGSSYNSPLHF